Listed here is a single TCR beta chain. Antigen unknown. This entry is derived from a study of shared clonotypes between healthy human individuals. Overall study results and limits: Sharing across four donors was highest in naive CD4 (roughly 5%) and lowest in memory CD8 (approximately 0.4%). Few donors limited the genetic and exposure-history diversity represented.

CD45RO-negative, CCR7-positively selected cells formed the naive CD8 fraction, excluding terminally differentiated effector memory CD45RA+ cells. Clones were read by immunoSEQ multiplex PCR, and TCRdb kept only the in-frame ones, dropping some. Of about 2 million clones in the sample, roughly 95% were seen once. The sequence derives from a man between 18 and 29 years old in good health. The sequenced sample consisted of naive CD8+ T cells sorted from blood.

DNA of the CDR3: TGCGCCAGCAGTGAGGGGGGGGCCTACGAGCAGTACTTC. Protein: CASSEGGAYEQYF. This chain links TRBV10-2 with TRBJ2-7, with 7 bases that match TRBD2. Germline CDR1 is WSHSY and CDR2 is SAAADI. The trim removed 2 bases at V and 2 bases at J, leaving 0 bases unmatched. There are 13 residues in the CDR3.